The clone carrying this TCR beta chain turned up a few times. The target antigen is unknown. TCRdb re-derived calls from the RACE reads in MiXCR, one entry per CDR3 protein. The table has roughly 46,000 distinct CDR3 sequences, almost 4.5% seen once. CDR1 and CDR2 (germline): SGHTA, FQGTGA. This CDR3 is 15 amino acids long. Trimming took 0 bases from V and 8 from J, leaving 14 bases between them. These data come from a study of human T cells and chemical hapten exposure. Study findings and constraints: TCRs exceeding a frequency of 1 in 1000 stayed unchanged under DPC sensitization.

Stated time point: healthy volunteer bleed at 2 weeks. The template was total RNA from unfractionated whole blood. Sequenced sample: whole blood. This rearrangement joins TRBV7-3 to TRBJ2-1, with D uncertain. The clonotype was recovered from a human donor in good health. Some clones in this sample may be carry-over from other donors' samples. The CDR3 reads CASSLTWGSHHEQFF. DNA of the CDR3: TGTGCCAGCAGCTTAACTTGGGGTAGCCACCATGAGCAGTTCTTC.